This T cell receptor (beta chain) was observed in a study of PD-L1 blockade in urothelial cancer. The assay was immunoSEQ multiplex PCR, and TCRdb's table has in-frame clones only and misses some. Of 70,000 or so clones in the sample, roughly 89% were seen once. The count of this clone is one. Trimming at V came to 6 bases and at J to 1 base, leaving 11 bases not matched to a gene. This CDR3 spans 16 amino acids. Germline lookup yields CDR1 ENHRY and CDR2 SYGVKD. The starting material was PBMCs, obtained around atezolizumab (anti-PD-L1) treatment. The V and J genes are TRBV10-3 and TRBJ2-5; 7 bases are a match to TRBD2. The sequence derives from a man aged 55 to 70 with urothelial cancer. The CDR3 nucleotides read TGTGCCATCAGGCGGGGGAACAGCGAAACCCAAGAGACCCAGTACTTC. This translates into CAIRRGNSETQETQYF.